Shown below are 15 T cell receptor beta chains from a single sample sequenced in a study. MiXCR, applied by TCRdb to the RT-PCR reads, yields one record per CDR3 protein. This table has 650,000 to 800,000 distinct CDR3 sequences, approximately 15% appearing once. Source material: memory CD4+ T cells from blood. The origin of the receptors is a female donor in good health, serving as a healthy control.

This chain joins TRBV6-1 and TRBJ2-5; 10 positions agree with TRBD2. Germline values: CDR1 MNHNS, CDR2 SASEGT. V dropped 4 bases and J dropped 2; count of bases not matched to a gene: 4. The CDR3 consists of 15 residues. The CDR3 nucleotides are TGTGCCAGCAGTGCTAGCGGGAGAGGACAAGAGACCCAGTACTTC. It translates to CASSASGRGQETQYF.

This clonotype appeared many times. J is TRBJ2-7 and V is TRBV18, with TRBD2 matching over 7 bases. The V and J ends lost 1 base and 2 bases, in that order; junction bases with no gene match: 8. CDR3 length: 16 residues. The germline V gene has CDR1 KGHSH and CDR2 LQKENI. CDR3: CASSPLGPSGPYEQYF. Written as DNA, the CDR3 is TGTGCCAGCTCACCACTCGGGCCTAGCGGCCCCTACGAGCAGTACTTC.

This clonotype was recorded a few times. The CDR3: CSAELAGGFHEQYF. CDR3 coding DNA: TGCAGTGCCGAACTAGCGGGAGGTTTCCACGAGCAGTACTTC. V gene TRBV20-1 combines with J gene TRBJ2-7; the match to TRBD2 covers 12 bases. CDR1 DFQATT and CDR2 SNEGSKA come from the germline V gene (reference sequence). The CDR3 loop spans 14 amino acids. The ends lost 6 bases at V and 5 bases at J; junction bases unmatched: 8.

The CDR3 coding sequence is TGTGCCAGCAGCTGGGGATCCACAGGGACTGCAGACACCATATATTTT. Encoded protein: CASSWGSTGTADTIYF. The chain links TRBV7-2 to TRBJ1-3, with D tentatively TRBD1 (6 bases). The CDR3 totals 16 residues. Germline V gene lookup returns CDR1 SGHTA and CDR2 FQGNSA. The V gene lost 4 bases and the J gene lost 8 bases, with 21 bases spanning the gap.

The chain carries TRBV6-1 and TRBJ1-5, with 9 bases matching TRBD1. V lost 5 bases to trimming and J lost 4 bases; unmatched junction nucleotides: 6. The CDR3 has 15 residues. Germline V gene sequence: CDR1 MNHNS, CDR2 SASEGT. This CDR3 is CASSMYRGRNQPQHF. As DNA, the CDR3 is TGTGCCAGCAGTATGTACAGGGGGCGGAATCAGCCCCAGCATTTT.

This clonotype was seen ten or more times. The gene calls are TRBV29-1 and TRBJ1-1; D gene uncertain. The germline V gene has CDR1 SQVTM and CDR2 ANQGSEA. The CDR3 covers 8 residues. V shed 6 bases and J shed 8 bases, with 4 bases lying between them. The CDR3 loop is CSVGEAFF. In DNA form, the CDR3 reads TGCAGCGTAGGGGAAGCTTTCTTT.

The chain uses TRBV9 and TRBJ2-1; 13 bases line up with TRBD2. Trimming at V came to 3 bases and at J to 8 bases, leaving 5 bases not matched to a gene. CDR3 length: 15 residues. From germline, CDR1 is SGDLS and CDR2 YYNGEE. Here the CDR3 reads CASSGGLAGSDEQFF. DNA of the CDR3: TGTGCCAGCAGCGGGGGACTAGCGGGATCAGATGAGCAGTTCTTC.

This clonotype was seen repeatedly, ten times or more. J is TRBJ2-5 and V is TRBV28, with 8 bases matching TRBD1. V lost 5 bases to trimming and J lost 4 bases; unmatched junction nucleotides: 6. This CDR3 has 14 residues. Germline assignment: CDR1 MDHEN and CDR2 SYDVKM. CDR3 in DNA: TGTGCCAGCAGTGCAGGACAGGGAGGAGAGACCCAGTACTTC. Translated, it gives CASSAGQGGETQYF.

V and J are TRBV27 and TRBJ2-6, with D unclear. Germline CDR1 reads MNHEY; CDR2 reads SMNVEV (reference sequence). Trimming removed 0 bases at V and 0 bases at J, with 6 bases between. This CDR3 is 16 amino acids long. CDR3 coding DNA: TGTGCCAGCAGTTTATCTAGGGTCTCTGGGGCCAACGTCCTGACTTTC. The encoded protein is CASSLSRVSGANVLTF.

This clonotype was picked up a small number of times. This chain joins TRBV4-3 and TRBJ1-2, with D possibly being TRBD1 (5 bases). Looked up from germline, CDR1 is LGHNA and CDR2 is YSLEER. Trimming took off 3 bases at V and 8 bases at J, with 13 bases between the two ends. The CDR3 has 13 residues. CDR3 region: CASSQGDHGGYTF. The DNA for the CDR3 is TGCGCCAGCAGCCAGGGGGACCATGGGGGCTACACCTTC.

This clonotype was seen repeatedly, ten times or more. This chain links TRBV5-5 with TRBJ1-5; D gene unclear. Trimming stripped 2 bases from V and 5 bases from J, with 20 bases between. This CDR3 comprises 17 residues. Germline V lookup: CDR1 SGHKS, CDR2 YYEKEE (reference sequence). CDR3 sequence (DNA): TGTGCCAGCAGCTTTGGAGGACCTTCCATAACAGATCAGCCCCAGCATTTT. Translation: CASSFGGPSITDQPQHF.

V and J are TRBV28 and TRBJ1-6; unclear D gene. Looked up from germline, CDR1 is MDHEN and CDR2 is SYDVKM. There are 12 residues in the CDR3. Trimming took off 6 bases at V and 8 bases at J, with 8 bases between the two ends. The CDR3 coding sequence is TGTGCCAGCAGCGGCCCCTATTCACCCCTCCACTTT. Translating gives CASSGPYSPLHF.

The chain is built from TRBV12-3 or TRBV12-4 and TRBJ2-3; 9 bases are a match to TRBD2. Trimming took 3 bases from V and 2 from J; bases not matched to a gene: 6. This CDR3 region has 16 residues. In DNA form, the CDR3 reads TGTGCCAGCAGTTTCCCCAGCGGGGGGCACACAGATACGCAGTATTTT. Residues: CASSFPSGGHTDTQYF.

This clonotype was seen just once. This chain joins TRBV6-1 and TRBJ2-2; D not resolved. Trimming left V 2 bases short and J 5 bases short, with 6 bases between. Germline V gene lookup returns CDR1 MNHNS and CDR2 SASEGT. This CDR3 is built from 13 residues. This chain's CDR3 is CASSEQETGELFF. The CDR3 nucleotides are TGTGCCAGCAGTGAACAGGAGACCGGGGAGCTGTTTTTT.

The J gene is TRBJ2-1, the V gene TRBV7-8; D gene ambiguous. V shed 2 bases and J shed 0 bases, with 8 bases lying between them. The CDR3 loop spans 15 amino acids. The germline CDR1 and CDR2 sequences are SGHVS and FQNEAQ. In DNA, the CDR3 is TGTGCCAGCAGCTTACTGGTCAGCTCCTACAATGAGCAGTTCTTC. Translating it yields CASSLLVSSYNEQFF.